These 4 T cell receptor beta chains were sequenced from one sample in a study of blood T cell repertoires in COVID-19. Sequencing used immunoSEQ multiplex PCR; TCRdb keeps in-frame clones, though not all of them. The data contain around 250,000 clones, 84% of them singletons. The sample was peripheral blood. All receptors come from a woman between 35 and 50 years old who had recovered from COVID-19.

The CDR3 DNA reads TGTGCCAGCAGAGGGTATTACAGGGGACCGTCTGGAAACACCATATATTTT. It is translated as CASRGYYRGPSGNTIYF. The chain recombines TRBV2 with TRBJ1-3, with 7 bases identical to TRBD1. Trimming took 6 bases from V and 1 from J; bases not matched to a gene: 12. The germline CDR1 and CDR2 sequences are SNHLY and FYNNEI. The CDR3 totals 17 residues. The full variable domain, its missing parts supplied by reference TRBV2 and TRBJ1-3, is EPEVTQTPSHQVTQMGQEVILRCVPISNHLYFYWYRQILGQKVEFLVSFYNNEISEKSEIFDDQFSVERPDGSNFTLKIRSTKLEDSAMYFCASRGYYRGPSGNTIYFGEGSWLTVV.

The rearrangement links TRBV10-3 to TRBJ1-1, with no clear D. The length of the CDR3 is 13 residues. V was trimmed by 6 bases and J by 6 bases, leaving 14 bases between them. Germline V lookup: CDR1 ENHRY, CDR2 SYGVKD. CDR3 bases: TGTGCCATCAGGACCGACTATACTTCTGAAGCTTTCTTT. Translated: CAIRTDYTSEAFF.

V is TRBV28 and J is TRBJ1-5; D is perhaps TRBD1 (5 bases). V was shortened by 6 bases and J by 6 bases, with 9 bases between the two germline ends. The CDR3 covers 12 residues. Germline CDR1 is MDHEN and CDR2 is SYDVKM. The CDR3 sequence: CASRPGGQPQHF. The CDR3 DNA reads TGTGCCAGCAGGCCCGGGGGTCAGCCCCAGCATTTT.

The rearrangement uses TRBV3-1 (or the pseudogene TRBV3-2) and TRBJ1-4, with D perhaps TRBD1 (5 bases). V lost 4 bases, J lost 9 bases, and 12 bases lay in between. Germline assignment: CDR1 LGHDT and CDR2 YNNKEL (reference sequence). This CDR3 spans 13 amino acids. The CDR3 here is CASSLGRGQKLFF. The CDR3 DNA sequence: TGTGCCAGCAGCCTAGGGAGGGGCCAAAAACTGTTTTTT.